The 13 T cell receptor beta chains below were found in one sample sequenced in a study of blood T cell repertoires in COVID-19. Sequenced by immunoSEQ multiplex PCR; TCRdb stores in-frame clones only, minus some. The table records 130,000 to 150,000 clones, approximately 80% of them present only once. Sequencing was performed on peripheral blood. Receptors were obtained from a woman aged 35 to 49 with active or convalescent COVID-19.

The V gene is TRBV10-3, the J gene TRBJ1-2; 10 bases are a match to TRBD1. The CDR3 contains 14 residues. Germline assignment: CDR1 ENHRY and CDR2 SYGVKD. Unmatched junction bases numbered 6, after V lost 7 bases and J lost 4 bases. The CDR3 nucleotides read TGTGCCATCACAAGACAGGGGGCGAGCTATGGCTACACCTTC. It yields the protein CAITRQGASYGYTF.

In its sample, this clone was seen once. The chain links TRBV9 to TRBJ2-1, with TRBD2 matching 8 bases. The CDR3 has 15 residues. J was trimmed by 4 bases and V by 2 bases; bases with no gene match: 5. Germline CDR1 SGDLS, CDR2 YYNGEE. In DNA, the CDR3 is TGTGCCAGCAGCGTCGGCCGGGAGGGGTACAATGAGCAGTTCTTC. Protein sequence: CASSVGREGYNEQFF.

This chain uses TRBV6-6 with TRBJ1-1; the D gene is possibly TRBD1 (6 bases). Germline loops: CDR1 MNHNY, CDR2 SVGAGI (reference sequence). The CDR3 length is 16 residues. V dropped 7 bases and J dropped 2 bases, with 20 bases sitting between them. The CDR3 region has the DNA TGTGCCAGCAACGATCAGGGGCAGCGGCAAAACACTGAAGCTTTCTTT. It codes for CASNDQGQRQNTEAFF.

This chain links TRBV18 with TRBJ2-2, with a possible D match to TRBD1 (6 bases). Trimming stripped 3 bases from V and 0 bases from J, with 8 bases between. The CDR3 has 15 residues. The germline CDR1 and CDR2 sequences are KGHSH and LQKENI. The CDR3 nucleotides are TGTGCCAGCTCACCGGACAGAACGAACACCGGGGAGCTGTTTTTT. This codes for CASSPDRTNTGELFF. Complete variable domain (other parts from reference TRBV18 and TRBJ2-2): NAGVMQNPRHLVRRRGQEARLRCSPMKGHSHVYWYRQLPEEGLKFMVYLQKENIIDESGMPKERFSAEFPKEGPSILRIQQVVRGDSAAYFCASSPDRTNTGELFFGEGSRLTVL.

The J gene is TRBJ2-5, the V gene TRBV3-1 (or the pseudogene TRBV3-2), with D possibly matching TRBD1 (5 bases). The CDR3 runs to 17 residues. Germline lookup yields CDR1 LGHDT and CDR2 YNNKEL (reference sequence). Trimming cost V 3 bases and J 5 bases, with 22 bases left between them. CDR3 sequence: CASSHSPLQVSRETQYF. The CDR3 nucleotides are TGTGCCAGCAGCCATTCCCCATTACAGGTCTCCCGGGAGACCCAGTACTTC.

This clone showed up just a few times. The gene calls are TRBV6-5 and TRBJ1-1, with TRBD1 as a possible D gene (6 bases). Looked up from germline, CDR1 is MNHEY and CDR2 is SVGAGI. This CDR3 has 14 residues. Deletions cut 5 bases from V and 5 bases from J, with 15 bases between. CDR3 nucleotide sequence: TGTGCCAGCAGTACAACTACAGGGCGAACTGAAGCTTTCTTT. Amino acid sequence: CASSTTTGRTEAFF.

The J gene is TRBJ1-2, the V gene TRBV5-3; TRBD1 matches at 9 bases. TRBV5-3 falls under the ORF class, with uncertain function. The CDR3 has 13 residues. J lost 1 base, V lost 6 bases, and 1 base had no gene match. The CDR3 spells CARKDRGNYGYTF. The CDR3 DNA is TGTGCCAGAAAGGACAGGGGTAACTATGGCTACACCTTC.

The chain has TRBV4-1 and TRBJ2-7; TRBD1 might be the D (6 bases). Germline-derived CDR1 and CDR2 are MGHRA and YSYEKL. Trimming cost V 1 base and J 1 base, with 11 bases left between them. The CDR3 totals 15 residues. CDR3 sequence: CASSQGVRGSYEQYF. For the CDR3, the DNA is TGCGCCAGCAGCCAAGGCGTCAGGGGATCCTACGAGCAGTACTTC.

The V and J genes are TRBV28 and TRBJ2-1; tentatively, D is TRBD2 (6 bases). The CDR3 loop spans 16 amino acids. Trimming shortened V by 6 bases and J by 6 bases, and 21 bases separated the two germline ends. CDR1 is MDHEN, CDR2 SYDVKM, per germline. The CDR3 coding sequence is TGTGCCAGCAGCTCGGCGGGACTCCAAATATTCAATGAGCAGTTCTTC. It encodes CASSSAGLQIFNEQFF.

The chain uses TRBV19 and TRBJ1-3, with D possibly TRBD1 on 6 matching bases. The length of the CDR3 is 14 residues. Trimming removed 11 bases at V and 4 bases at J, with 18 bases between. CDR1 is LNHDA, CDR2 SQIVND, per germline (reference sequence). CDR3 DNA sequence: TGTGCCGCGTCTAGGTGGGGGACAGGAAACACCATATATTTT. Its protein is CAASRWGTGNTIYF.

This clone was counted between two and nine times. The CDR3 region is CAWNPGLGLGQYF. The DNA for the CDR3 is TGTGCCTGGAACCCGGGACTGGGCCTCGGGCAGTACTTC. This sequence joins TRBV30 and TRBJ2-7; tentatively, D is TRBD2 (6 bases). Germline V gives CDR1 GTSNPN, CDR2 SVGIG (reference sequence). V was cut by 4 bases and J by 9 bases, with 19 bases left in between. The CDR3 extends over 13 amino acids.

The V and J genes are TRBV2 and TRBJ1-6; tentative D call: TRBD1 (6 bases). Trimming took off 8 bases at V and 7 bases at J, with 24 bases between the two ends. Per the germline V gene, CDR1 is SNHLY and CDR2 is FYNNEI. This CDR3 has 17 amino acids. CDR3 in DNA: TGTGCCAGCGGACTAATTACAGGGACCGGGGGGAATTCACCCCTCCACTTT. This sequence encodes CASGLITGTGGNSPLHF.

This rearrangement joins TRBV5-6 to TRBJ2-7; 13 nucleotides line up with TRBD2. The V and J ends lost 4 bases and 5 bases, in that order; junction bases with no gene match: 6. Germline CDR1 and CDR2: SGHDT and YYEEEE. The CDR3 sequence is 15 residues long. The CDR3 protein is CASSEGLAGAHEQYF. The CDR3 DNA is TGTGCCAGCAGCGAAGGACTAGCGGGAGCCCACGAGCAGTACTTC.